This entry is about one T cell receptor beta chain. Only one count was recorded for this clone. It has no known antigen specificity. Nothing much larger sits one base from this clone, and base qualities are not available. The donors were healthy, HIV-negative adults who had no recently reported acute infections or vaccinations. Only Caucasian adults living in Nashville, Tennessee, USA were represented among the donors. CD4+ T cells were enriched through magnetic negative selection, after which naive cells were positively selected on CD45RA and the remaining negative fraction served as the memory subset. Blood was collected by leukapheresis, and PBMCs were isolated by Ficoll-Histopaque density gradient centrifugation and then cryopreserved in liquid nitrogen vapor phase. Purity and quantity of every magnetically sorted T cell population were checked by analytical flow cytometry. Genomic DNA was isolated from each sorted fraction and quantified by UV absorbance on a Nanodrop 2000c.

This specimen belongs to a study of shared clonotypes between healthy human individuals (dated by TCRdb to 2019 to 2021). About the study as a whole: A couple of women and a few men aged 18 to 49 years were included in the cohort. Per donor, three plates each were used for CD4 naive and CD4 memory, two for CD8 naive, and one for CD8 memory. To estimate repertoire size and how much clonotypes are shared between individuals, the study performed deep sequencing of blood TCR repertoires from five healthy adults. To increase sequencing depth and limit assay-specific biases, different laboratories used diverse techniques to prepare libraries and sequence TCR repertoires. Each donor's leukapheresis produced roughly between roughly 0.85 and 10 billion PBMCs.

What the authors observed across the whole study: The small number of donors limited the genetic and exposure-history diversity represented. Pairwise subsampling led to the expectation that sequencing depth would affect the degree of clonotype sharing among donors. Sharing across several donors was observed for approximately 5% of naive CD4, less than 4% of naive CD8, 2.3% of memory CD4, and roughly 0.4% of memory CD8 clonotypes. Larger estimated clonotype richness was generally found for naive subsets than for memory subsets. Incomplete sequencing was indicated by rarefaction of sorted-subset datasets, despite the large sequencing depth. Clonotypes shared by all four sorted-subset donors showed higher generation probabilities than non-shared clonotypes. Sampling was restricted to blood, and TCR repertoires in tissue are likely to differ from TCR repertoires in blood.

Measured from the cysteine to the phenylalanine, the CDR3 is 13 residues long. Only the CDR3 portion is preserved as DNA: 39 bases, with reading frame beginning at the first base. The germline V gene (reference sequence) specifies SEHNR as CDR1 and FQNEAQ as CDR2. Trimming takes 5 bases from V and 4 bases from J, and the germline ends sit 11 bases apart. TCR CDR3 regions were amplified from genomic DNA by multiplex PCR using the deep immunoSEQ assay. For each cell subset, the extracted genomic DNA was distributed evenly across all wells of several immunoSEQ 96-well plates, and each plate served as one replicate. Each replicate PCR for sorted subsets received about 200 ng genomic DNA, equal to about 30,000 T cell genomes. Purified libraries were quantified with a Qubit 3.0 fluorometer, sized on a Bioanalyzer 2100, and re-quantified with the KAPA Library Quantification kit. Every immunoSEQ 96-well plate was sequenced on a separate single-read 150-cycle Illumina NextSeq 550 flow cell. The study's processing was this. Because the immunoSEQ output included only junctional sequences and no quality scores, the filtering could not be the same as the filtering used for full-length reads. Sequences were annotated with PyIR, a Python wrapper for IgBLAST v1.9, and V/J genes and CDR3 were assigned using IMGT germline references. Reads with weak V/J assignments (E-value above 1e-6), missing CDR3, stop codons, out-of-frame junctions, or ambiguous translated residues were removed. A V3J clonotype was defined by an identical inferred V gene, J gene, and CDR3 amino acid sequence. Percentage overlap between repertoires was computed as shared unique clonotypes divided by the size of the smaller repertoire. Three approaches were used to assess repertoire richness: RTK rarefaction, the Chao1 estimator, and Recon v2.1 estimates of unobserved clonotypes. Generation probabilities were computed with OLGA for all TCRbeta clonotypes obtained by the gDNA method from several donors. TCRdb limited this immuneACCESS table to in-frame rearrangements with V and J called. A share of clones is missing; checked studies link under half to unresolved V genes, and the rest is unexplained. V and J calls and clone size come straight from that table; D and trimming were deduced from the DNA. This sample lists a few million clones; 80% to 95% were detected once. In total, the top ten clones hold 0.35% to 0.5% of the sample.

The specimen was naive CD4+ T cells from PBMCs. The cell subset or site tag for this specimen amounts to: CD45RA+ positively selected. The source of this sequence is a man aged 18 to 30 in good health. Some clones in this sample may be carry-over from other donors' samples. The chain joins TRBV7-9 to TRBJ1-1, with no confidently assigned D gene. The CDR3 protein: CASSPPPRTEAFF. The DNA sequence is TGTGCCAGCAGCCCCCCCCCGCGCACTGAAGCTTTCTTT.